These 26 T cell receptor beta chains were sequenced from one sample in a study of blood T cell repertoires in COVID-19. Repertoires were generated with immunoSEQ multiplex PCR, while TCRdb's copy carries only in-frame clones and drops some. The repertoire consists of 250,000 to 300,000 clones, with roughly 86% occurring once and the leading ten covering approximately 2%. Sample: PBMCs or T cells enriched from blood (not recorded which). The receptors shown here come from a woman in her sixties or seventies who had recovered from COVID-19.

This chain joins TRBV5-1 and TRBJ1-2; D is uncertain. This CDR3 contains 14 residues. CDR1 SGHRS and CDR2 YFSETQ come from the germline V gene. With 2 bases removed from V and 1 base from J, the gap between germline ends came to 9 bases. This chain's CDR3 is CASSLGLHNYGYTF. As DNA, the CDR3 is TGCGCCAGCAGCTTAGGACTCCATAACTATGGCTACACCTTC. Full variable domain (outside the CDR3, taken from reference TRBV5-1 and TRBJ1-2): KAGVTQTPRYLIKTRGQQVTLSCSPISGHRSVSWYQQTPGQGLQFLFEYFSETQRNKGNFPGRFSGRQFSNSRSEMNVSTLELGDSALYLCASSLGLHNYGYTFGSGTRLTVV.

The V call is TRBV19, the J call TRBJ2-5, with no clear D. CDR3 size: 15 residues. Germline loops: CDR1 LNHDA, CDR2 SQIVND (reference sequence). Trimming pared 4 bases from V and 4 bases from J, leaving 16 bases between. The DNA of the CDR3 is TGTGCCAGTAGTAGAGGTAGTGAGGTTGTAGAGACCCAGTACTTC. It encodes CASSRGSEVVETQYF.

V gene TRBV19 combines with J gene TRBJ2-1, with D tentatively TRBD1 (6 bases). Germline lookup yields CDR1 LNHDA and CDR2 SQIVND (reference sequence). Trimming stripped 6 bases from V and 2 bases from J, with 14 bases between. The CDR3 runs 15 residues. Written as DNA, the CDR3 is TGTGCCAGTAGAACCCCAGGGGTGGCCTACAATGAGCAGTTCTTC. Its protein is CASRTPGVAYNEQFF.

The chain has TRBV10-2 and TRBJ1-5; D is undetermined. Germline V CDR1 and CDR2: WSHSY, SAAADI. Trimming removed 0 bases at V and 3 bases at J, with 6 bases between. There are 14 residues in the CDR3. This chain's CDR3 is CASSESTFNQPQHF. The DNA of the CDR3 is TGCGCCAGCAGTGAGTCAACTTTCAATCAGCCCCAGCATTTT.

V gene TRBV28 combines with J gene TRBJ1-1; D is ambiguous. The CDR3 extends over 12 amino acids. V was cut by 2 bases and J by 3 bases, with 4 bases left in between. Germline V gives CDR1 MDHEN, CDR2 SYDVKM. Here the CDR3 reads CASSLQYTEAFF. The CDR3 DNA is TGTGCCAGCAGTTTACAGTACACTGAAGCTTTCTTT. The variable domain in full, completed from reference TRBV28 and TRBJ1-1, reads DVKVTQSSRYLVKRTGEKVFLECVQDMDHENMFWYRQDPGLGLRLIYFSYDVKMKEKGDIPEGYSVSREKKERFSLILESASTNQTSMYLCASSLQYTEAFFGQGTRLTVV.

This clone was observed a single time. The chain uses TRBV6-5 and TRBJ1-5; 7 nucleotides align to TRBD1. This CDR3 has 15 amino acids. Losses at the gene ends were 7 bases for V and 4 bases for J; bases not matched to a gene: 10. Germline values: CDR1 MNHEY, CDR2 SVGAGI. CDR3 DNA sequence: TGTGCCAGCAACTCTGCGGGACAGCTGAATCAGCCCCAGCATTTT. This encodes CASNSAGQLNQPQHF.

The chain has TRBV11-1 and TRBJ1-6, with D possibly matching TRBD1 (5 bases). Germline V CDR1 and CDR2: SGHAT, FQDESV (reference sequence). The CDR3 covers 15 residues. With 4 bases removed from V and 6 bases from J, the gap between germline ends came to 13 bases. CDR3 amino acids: CASSSRVTGNSPLHF. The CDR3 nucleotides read TGTGCCAGCAGCTCCAGGGTGACGGGTAATTCACCCCTCCACTTT. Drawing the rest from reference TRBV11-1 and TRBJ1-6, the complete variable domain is EAEVAQSPRYKITEKSQAVAFWCDPISGHATLYWYRQILGQGPELLVQFQDESVVDDSQLPKDRFSAERLKGVDSTLKIQPAELGDSAMYLCASSSRVTGNSPLHFGNGTRLTVT.

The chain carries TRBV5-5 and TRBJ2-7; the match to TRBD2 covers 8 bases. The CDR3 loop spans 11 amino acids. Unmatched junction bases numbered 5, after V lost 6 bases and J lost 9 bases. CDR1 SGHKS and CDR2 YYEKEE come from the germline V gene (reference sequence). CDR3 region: CASTYAGGQYF. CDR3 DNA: TGTGCCAGCACCTACGCGGGGGGGCAGTACTTC.

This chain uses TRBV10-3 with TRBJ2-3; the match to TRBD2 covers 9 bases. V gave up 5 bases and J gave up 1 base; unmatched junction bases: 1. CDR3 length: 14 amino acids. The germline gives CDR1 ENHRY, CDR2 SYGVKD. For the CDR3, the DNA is TGTGCCATCAGTAGCGGGGGGCGCACAGATACGCAGTATTTT. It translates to CAISSGGRTDTQYF.

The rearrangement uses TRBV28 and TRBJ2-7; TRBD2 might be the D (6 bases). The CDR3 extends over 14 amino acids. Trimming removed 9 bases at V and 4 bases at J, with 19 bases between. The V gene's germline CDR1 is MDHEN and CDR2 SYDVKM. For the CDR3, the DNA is TGTGCCAGTGAAAGGGACGGTGGGGGGTACGAGCAGTACTTC. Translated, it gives CASERDGGGYEQYF.

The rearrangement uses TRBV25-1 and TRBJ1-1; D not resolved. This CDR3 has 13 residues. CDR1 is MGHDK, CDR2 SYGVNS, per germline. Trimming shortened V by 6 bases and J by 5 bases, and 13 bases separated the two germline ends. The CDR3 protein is CASRGRRETEAFF. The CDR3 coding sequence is TGTGCCAGCAGGGGAAGGAGGGAAACTGAAGCTTTCTTT.

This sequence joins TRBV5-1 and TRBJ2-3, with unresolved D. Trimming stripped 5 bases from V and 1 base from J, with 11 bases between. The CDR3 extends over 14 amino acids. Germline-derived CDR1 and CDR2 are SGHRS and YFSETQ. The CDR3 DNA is TGCGCCAGCAGTATAACCCCGGGCACAGATACGCAGTATTTT. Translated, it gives CASSITPGTDTQYF.

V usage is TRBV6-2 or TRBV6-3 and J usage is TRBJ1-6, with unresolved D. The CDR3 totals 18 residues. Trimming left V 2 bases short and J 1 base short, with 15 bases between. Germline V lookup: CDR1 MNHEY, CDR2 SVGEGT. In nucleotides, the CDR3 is TGTGCCAGCAGTTACCGGCGACCGGGAGGGTCCTATAATTCACCCCTCCACTTT. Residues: CASSYRRPGGSYNSPLHF.

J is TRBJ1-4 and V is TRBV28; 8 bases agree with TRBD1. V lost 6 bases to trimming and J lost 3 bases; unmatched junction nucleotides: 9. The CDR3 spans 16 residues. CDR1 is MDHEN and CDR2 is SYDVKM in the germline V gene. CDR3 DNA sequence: TGTGCCAGCAGCGAAGACAGGGGTATAGCTAATGAAAAACTGTTTTTT. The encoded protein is CASSEDRGIANEKLFF.

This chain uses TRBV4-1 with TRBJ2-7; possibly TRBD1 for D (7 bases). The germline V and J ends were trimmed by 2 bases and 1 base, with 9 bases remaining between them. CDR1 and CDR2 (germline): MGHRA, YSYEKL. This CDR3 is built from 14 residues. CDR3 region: CASSQQGGSYEQYF. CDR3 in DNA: TGCGCCAGCAGCCAACAGGGGGGTTCCTACGAGCAGTACTTC.

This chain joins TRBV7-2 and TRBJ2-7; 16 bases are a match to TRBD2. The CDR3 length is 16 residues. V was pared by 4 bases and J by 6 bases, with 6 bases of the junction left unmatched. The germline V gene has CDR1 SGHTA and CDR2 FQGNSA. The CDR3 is CASSWGLAGGFGEQYF. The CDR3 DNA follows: TGTGCCAGCAGCTGGGGACTAGCGGGAGGGTTTGGCGAGCAGTACTTC.

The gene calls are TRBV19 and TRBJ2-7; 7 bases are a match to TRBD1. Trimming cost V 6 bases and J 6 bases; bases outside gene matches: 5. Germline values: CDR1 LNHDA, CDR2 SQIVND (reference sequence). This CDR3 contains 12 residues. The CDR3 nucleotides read TGTGCCAGTAGCGAGGACAGGCGCGAGCAGTACTTC. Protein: CASSEDRREQYF.

CDR3 protein: CASSLGTGEGNTIYF. The DNA for the CDR3 is TGCGCCAGCAGCCTTGGGACAGGGGAAGGAAACACCATATATTTT. The chain has TRBV4-1 and TRBJ1-3, with 10 bases identical to TRBD1. V lost 4 bases, J lost 4 bases, and 4 bases stayed unmatched. The CDR3 spans 15 residues. The germline V gene has CDR1 MGHRA and CDR2 YSYEKL.

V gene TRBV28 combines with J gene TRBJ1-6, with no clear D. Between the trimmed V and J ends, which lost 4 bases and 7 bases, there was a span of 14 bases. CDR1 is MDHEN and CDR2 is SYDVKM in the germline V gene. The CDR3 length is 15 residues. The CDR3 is CASSSPQWYNSPLHF. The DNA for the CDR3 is TGTGCCAGCAGTTCGCCACAGTGGTACAATTCACCCCTCCACTTT.

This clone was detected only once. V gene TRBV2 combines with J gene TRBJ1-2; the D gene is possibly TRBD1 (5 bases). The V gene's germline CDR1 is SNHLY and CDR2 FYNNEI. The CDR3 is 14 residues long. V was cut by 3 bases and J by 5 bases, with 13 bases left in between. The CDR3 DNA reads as TGTGCCAGCAGTGATGTGACAGCGGGGTATGGCTACACCTTC. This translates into CASSDVTAGYGYTF.

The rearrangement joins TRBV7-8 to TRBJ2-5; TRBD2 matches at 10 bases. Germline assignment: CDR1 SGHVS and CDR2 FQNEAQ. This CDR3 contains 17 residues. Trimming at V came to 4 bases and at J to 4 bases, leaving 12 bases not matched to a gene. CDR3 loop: CASSYERGGRTSETQYF. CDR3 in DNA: TGTGCCAGCAGCTACGAGCGGGGGGGCCGGACCTCAGAGACCCAGTACTTC.

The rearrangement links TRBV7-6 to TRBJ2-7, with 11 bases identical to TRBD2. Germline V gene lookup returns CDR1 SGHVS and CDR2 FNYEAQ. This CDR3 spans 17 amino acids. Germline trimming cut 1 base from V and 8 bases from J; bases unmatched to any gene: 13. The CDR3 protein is CASSLDEGTSGPKKQYF. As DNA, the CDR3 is TGTGCCAGCAGCTTAGACGAGGGGACTAGCGGCCCTAAAAAGCAGTACTTC.

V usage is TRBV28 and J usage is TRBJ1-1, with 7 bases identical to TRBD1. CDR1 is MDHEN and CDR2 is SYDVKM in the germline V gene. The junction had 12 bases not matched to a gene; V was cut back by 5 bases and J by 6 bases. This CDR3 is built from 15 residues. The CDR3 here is CASSIGQAGLAEAFF. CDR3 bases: TGTGCCAGCAGTATTGGACAGGCCGGTCTCGCTGAAGCTTTCTTT.

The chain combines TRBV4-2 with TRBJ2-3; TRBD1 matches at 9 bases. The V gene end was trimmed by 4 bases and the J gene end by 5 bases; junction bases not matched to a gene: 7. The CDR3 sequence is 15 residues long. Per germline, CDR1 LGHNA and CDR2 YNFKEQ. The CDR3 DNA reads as TGTGCCAGCAGCCGCAGGACAGGGGTTGAAGATACGCAGTATTTT. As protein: CASSRRTGVEDTQYF.

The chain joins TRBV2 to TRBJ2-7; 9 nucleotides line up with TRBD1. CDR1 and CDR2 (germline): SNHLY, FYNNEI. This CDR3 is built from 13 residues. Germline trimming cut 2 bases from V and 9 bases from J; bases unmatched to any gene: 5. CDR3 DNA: TGTGCCAGCAGTGAACAACAGGGGGCAGGGCAGTACTTC. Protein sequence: CASSEQQGAGQYF. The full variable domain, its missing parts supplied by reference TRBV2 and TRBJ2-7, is EPEVTQTPSHQVTQMGQEVILRCVPISNHLYFYWYRQILGQKVEFLVSFYNNEISEKSEIFDDQFSVERPDGSNFTLKIRSTKLEDSAMYFCASSEQQGAGQYFGPGTRLTVT.

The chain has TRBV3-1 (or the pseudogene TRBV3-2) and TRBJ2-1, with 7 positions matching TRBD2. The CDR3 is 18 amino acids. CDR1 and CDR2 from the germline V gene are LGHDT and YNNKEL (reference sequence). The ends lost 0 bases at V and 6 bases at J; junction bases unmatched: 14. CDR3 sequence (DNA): TGTGCCAGCAGCCAAGATCCTAGCGGACGCCGCCGGGGCAATGAGCAGTTCTTC. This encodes CASSQDPSGRRRGNEQFF.